This T cell receptor (beta chain) was observed in a study of T cell repertoires in cytomegalovirus infection. Study-level information: Recently identified HLA-C-restricted CMV epitopes were used, and well-studied HLA-B-restricted CMV epitopes were used as well. Public TCR beta signatures provided an indication of both CMV infection and a matching HLA type. Overall study findings and caveats: The study found HLA-C-restricted CMV-specific TCR beta clonotypes dominating the ex vivo response.

The table lists this clonotype with a few counts. What it binds is not known. TCRdb re-derived calls from the reads in MiXCR, one entry per CDR3 protein. The sample lists approximately 590,000 distinct CDR3 sequences, roughly 43% occurring once. Germline V gives CDR1 SGHVS, CDR2 FQNEAQ. CDR3 length: 14 amino acids. V lost 0 bases and J lost 5, with 11 bases in between. The TCR sequence derives from a human donor in good health (CMV status not recorded). Some clones in this sample may be carry-over from other donors' samples. The specimen was cultured PBMCs, collected from culture after CMV antigen stimulation. V and J are TRBV7-8 and TRBJ2-7, with D maybe TRBD1 (5 bases). The CDR3 sequence: CASSLAYRQNEQYF. CDR3 DNA: TGTGCCAGCAGCTTAGCTTATCGACAGAACGAGCAGTACTTC.